The present T cell receptor beta chain was sequenced within a study of T cell responses to AZD1222 COVID-19 vaccine. V dropped 3 bases and J dropped 6 bases, with 19 bases sitting between them. The CDR3 totals 16 residues. CDR1 is MDHEN, CDR2 SYDVKM, per germline. Sequencing used immunoSEQ multiplex PCR; TCRdb keeps in-frame clones, though not all of them. Altogether some 120,000 clones are present, approximately 91% being singletons, with the ten largest covering about 27%. The sequences come from peripheral blood, collected on day 0 of AZD1222 vaccination. The rearrangement joins TRBV28 to TRBJ2-3, with TRBD2 as a possible D gene (5 bases). The source is an adult in good health. This CDR3 reads CASSLLGGSVPDTQYF. DNA for the CDR3: TGTGCCAGCAGTTTGCTGGGCGGGTCGGTTCCTGATACGCAGTATTTT.